The rows below give T cell receptor beta chains drawn from one sample of a study of T cell changes during pregnancy in multiple sclerosis. Assay used: immunoSEQ multiplex PCR; TCRdb lists only in-frame clones, some missing. The sample lists around 45,000 clones, around 93% occurring once. Sequencing was performed on CD4+ T cells from peripheral blood mononuclear cells, taken in the third trimester of pregnancy. Receptor source: a female donor with multiple sclerosis, enrolled in a pregnancy study. CDR3s include the opening cysteine and the closing phenylalanine or tryptophan. The D gene is left open where the match is weak. Where a row states a size, it is once, few, many or the class of an expanded clone; other rows omit it.

>TRBJ2-1|-|TRBV18|-
TGTGCCAGCTCACCTTCTCTACAGGGAACTGATGAGCAGTTCTTC
CASSPSLQGTDEQFF
>TRBJ1-1|-|TRBV7-2|-
TGTGCCAGCAGATTTATAGGGGCCATGAACACTGAAGCTTTCTTT
CASRFIGAMNTEAFF
>TRBJ2-1|-|TRBV19|TRBD2
TGTGCCAGTAGTATAAGACTAGCGGGAGGCTCTTACAATGAGCAGTTCTTC
CASSIRLAGGSYNEQFF
>TRBJ2-1|once|TRBV7-2|TRBD2
TGTGCCAGCAGCTTAGACAGCGGGACCTACAATGAGCAGTTCTTC
CASSLDSGTYNEQFF
>TRBJ2-1|-|TRBV15|-
TGTGCCACCAGCAGTCCGGTCAATGAGCAGTTCTTC
CATSSPVNEQFF
>TRBJ2-1|-|TRBV7-3|TRBD2
TGTGCCAGCAGCCACTATCCCGGGACTAGCGGGTACAATGAGCAGTTCTTC
CASSHYPGTSGYNEQFF
>TRBJ2-7|-|TRBV14|TRBD2
TGTGCCAGCAGCAAAGGGGCTAGCGGGAGTTACGAGCAGTACTTC
CASSKGASGSYEQYF
>TRBJ2-7|-|TRBV5-1|-
TGCGCCAGCAGCAGAGATGGGGGGTTTCAGGAGCAGTACTTC
CASSRDGGFQEQYF
>TRBJ1-1|-|TRBV10-2|-
TGCGCCAGCAGTGAACAGGGTGAAGCTTTCTTT
CASSEQGEAFF
>TRBJ1-4|once|TRBV5-6|-
TGTGCCAGCAGCCGCCAGTTGTCCGGGGCTAATGAAAAACTGTTTTTT
CASSRQLSGANEKLFF
>TRBJ2-3|-|TRBV29-1|-
TGCAGCGTCCTCCGACAGGGGAGGGGAACAGATACGCAGTATTTT
CSVLRQGRGTDTQYF
>TRBJ2-7|-|TRBV2|-
TGTGCCAGCAGTGACTACACTAACGAGCAGTACTTC
CASSDYTNEQYF
>TRBJ1-2|-|TRBV7-3|-
TGTGCCAGCAGCGGGGGGGGTAACTATGGCTACACCTTC
CASSGGGNYGYTF
>TRBJ2-7|-|TRBV2|-
TGTGCCAGCCTAACGACTAGAATCCTCAACGAGCAGTACTTC
CASLTTRILNEQYF
>TRBJ2-5|once|TRBV20-1|-
TGCAGTGCTCAAAAAGAGACCCAGTACTTC
CSAQKETQYF
>TRBJ2-2|-|TRBV9|-
TGTGCCAGCAGCCCCACCGGGATGGGGGCGGGGGAGCTGTTTTTT
CASSPTGMGAGELFF
>TRBJ1-1|once|TRBV19|-
TGTGCCAGTAGTCTCACAAGTCCCTCTGAAGCTTTCTTT
CASSLTSPSEAFF